Listed here is a single T cell receptor (beta chain). The antigen is not known. Recent acute infections and vaccinations were absent in the healthy HIV-negative adult donors. Donors, without exception, were Caucasian adults residing in Nashville, Tennessee. The record originates from a study of shared clonotypes between healthy human individuals. Overall study findings and caveats: Clonotypes that were shared across a handful of donors made up around 5% of naive CD4 clonotypes. In this cohort, only blood was sampled, and tissue repertoires likely differ.

With V trimmed by 6 bases and J by 0 bases, 3 bases remained unmatched. The CDR3 runs 15 residues. Germline V gene sequence: CDR1 WSHSY, CDR2 SAAADI. This table comes from immunoSEQ multiplex PCR, and its TCRdb copy is limited to in-frame clones, with some not included. The repertoire holds approximately 720,000 clones, around 72% seen once, with about 1.7% in the top ten. The gene calls are TRBV10-2 and TRBJ1-2; TRBD1 agrees at 11 bases. The sequenced sample was memory CD4+ T cells sorted from blood. The subset denotes: CD45RA-negative fraction. This receptor was taken from a young woman in good health. CDR3 protein: CASRTGQGANYGYTF. CDR3 nucleotides: TGCGCCAGCAGGACGGGACAGGGGGCTAACTATGGCTACACCTTC.